A selection of T cell receptor beta chains follows, all from one sample in a study of shared clonotypes between healthy human individuals. Generated by immunoSEQ multiplex PCR, the TCRdb table keeps only in-frame clones and is missing some. The sample has hundreds of thousands of clones; around 95% are singletons. What was sequenced was naive CD8+ T cells sorted from blood. Every receptor here comes from a woman younger than 45 in good health. CDR3s include the opening cysteine and the closing phenylalanine or tryptophan. D genes are given only for firm matches. The size of a clone is reported for some rows only, either as once, few or many, or as a class for expanded clones.

clone_size j_call cdr3_length d_call v_call cdr3_aa cdr3_nt
- TRBJ2-3 14 TRBD2 TRBV7-9 CASSLGGRTDTQYF TGTGCCAGCAGCTTGGGCGGGAGGACAGATACGCAGTATTTT
- TRBJ2-7 15 - TRBV4-1 CASSQGTASSYEQYF TGCGCCAGCAGCCAAGGAACCGCCAGCTCCTACGAGCAGTACTTC
once TRBJ2-7 13 - TRBV15 CATTQGEGYEQYF TGTGCCACCACCCAAGGGGAAGGCTACGAGCAGTACTTC
- TRBJ2-5 16 - TRBV10-2 CASSEVGGRYQETQYF TGCGCCAGCAGTGAGGTGGGGGGACGGTACCAAGAGACCCAGTACTTC
- TRBJ2-7 12 - TRBV7-9 CASSKLGDEQYF TGTGCCAGCAGCAAGCTCGGGGACGAGCAGTACTTC
- TRBJ2-5 13 - TRBV19 CASRGGPTETQYF TGTGCCAGCAGGGGGGGGCCTACAGAGACCCAGTACTTC
- TRBJ2-1 16 TRBD2 TRBV7-9 CASSSGTSGSVYEQFF TGTGCCAGCAGCTCCGGGACTAGCGGGAGCGTCTATGAGCAGTTCTTC
- TRBJ2-3 14 - TRBV29-1 CSVESPSYTDTQYF TGCAGCGTTGAATCGCCTAGCTACACAGATACGCAGTATTTT
- TRBJ1-5 15 - TRBV4-2 CASSQDLGLGQPQHF TGTGCCAGCAGCCAAGATCTGGGTTTGGGCCAGCCCCAGCATTTT
- TRBJ2-5 16 - TRBV21-1 CASSKPGQGCKGTQYF TGTGCCAGCAGCAAACCGGGACAGGGTTGTAAAGGGACCCAGTACTTC
- TRBJ1-1 15 - TRBV27 CASTDIGTGNTEAFF TGTGCCAGCACTGATATCGGGACGGGCAACACTGAAGCTTTCTTT
- TRBJ1-5 16 TRBD1 TRBV2 CASSPQGGHSNQPQHF TGTGCCAGCAGCCCGCAGGGGGGACATAGCAATCAGCCCCAGCATTTT
- TRBJ2-1 17 - TRBV28 CASSSELRTSTYNEQFF TGTGCCAGCAGTTCGGAGCTGAGGACTTCCACCTACAATGAGCAGTTCTTC
- TRBJ2-7 15 - TRBV2 CASTKWPPITYEQYF TGTGCCAGCACGAAATGGCCACCAATAACCTACGAGCAGTACTTC
- TRBJ2-3 11 - TRBV30 CAWEQADTQYF TGTGCCTGGGAACAGGCGGATACGCAGTATTTT
- TRBJ2-1 15 - TRBV7-9 CAETGWGESPDEQFF TGTGCAGAAACCGGGTGGGGGGAATCTCCGGATGAGCAGTTCTTC
- TRBJ2-7 14 - TRBV6-6 CASSPTGTPHEQYF TGTGCCAGCAGCCCCACCGGGACACCTCACGAGCAGTACTTC
- TRBJ2-2 14 - TRBV29-1 CSVLPGTPTGELFF TGCAGCGTTCTTCCGGGGACACCTACCGGGGAGCTGTTTTTT
- TRBJ2-2 12 - TRBV29-1 CSVSLLTGELFF TGCAGCGTCTCCCTATTAACCGGGGAGCTGTTTTTT
- TRBJ1-5 13 - TRBV19 CASSTQGFQPQHF TGTGCCAGTAGTACTCAAGGGTTTCAGCCCCAGCATTTT
once TRBJ1-5 16 TRBD1 TRBV7-8 CASSSKSGTGFHPQHF TGTGCCAGCAGCTCTAAATCGGGGACAGGGTTCCATCCCCAGCATTTT
once TRBJ2-7 12 - TRBV4-2 CASSQEDGEQYF TGTGCCAGCAGCCAAGAAGATGGGGAGCAGTACTTC
- TRBJ2-3 13 - TRBV25-1 CASSGTGTDTQYF TGTGCCAGCAGTGGGACAGGCACAGATACGCAGTATTTT
- TRBJ2-1 17 TRBD2 TRBV29-1 CSVETIGTSGSGNEQFF TGCAGCGTTGAGACGATCGGGACTAGCGGGAGCGGTAATGAGCAGTTCTTC
- TRBJ1-2 16 - TRBV27 CASRHIIGTDGNGYTF TGTGCCAGCAGGCACATCATCGGGACTGATGGGAATGGCTACACCTTC
- TRBJ2-2 16 TRBD1 TRBV5-4 CASSRLGQGGTGELFF TGTGCCAGCAGCAGATTGGGACAGGGGGGCACCGGGGAGCTGTTTTTT
- TRBJ2-7 14 TRBD2 TRBV5-1 CASSLERGGPEQYF TGCGCCAGCAGCTTGGAGCGGGGTGGGCCCGAGCAGTACTTC
- TRBJ2-7 16 TRBD1 TRBV2 CASSASDRGHFYEQYF TGTGCCAGCAGTGCCTCCGACAGGGGGCATTTCTACGAGCAGTACTTC
once TRBJ2-1 15 TRBD2 TRBV10-3 CAISEGLAGVWEQFF TGTGCCATCAGTGAGGGGCTAGCGGGAGTGTGGGAGCAGTTCTTC
- TRBJ1-1 17 TRBD1 TRBV7-9 CASSPTTGGFADTEAFF TGTGCCAGCAGCCCCACGACAGGGGGGTTTGCGGACACTGAAGCTTTCTTT
- TRBJ2-1 15 TRBD2 TRBV9 CASSLLAGAINEQFF TGTGCCAGCAGCTTATTAGCGGGAGCAATTAATGAGCAGTTCTTC